This T cell receptor beta chain emerged from a study of T cells expressing NK-cell markers. Study summary: Eight donors were sequenced, of whom seven were HCMV-seropositive, while the remaining one was HCMV-seronegative.

TCR beta cDNA was made by 5'RACE template switching with UMIs. TCRdb reworked the 5' RACE reads into one entry per CDR3 protein, no DNA. The specimen's table records 300,000 to 500,000 distinct CDR3 sequences. General observations from the study: The dominant NKG2C+ clonotypes represented about 1.0-8% of CD8+ T cells in over 5 donors. Leadership of the CD3+CD56-NKG2C+ fraction also belonged to these clonotypes in a few donors.

Germline loops: CDR1 DFQATT, CDR2 SNEGSKA (reference sequence). This CDR3 has 15 amino acids. As regards this clonotype: The antigen is not known.

Material for sequencing was blood T cells: a sorted CD56 or NKG2C T cell subset, CD4+ or CD8+ T cells, or bulk PBMC T cells (not recorded which). This receptor was obtained from a woman in her fifties or sixties in good health. The chain has TRBV20-1 and TRBJ2-3; TCRdb's D call of TRBD2 is untestable without DNA. CDR3 in amino acids: CSAKQLAGPQDTQYF.